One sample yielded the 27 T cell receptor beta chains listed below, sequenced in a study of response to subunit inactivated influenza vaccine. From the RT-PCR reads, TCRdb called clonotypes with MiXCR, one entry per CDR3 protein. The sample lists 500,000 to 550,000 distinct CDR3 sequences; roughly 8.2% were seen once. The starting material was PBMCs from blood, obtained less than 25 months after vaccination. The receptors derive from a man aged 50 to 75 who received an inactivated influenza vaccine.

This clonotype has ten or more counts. For the CDR3, the DNA is TGTGCCAGCAGCTTAGGAGGCGGGGTTTACAATGAGCAGTTCTTC. Its protein is CASSLGGGVYNEQFF. The V gene is TRBV7-9, the J gene TRBJ2-1, with a tentative D call TRBD2 (6 bases). CDR3 length: 15 residues. V was trimmed by 1 base and J by 4 bases, leaving 11 bases between them. CDR1 SEHNR and CDR2 FQNEAQ come from the germline V gene (reference sequence).

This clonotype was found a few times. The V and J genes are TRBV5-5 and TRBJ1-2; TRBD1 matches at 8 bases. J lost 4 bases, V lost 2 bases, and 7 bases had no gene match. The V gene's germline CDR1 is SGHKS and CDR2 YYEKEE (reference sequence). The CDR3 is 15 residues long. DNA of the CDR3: TGTGCCAGCAGCTTTCCGGGACAGGCGACCTATGGCTACACCTTC. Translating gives CASSFPGQATYGYTF.

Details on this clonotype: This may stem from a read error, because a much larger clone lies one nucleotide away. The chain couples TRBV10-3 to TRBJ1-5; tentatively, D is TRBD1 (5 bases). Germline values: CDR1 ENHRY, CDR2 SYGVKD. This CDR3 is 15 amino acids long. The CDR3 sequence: CAISTGGDDNHPQHF. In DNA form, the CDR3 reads TGTGCCATCAGTACGGGAGGGGACGACAATCACCCCCAGCATTTT.

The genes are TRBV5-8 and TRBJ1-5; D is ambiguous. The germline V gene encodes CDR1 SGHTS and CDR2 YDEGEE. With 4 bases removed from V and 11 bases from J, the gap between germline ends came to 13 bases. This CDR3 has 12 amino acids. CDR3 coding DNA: TGTGCCAGCAGCCCCACGTTCCAGTCCCAGCATTTT. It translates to CASSPTFQSQHF.

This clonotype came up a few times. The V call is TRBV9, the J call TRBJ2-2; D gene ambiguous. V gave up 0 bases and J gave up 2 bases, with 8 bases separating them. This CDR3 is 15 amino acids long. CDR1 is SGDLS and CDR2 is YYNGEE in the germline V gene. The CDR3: CASSVGRFNTGELFF. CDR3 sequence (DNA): TGTGCCAGCAGCGTAGGCCGGTTTAACACCGGGGAGCTGTTTTTT.

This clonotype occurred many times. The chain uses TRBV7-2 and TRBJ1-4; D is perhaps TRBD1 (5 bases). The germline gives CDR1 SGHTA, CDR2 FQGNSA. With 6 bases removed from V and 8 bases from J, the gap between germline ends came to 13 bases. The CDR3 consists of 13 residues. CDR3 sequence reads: CASRSTRGEKLFF. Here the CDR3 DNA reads TGTGCCAGCAGATCCACCCGGGGGGAAAAACTGTTTTTT. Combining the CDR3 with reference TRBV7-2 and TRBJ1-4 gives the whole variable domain GAGVSQSPSNKVTEKGKDVELRCDPISGHTALYWYRQSLGQGLEFLIYFQGNSAPDKSGLPSDRFSAERTGGSVSTLTIQRTQQEDSAVYLCASRSTRGEKLFFGSGTQLSVL.

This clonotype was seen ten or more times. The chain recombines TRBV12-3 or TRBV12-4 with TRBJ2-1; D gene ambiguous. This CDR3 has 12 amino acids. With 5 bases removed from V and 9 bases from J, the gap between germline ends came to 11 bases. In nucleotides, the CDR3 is TGTGCCAGCAGTCCCAGGACGTCTGAGCAGTTCTTC. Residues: CASSPRTSEQFF.

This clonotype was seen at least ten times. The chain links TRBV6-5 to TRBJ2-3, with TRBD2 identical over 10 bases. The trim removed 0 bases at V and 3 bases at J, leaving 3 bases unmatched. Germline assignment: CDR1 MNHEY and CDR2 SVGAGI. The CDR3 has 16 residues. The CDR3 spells CASSYSGSGGTDTQYF. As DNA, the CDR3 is TGTGCCAGCAGTTACTCGGGTAGCGGGGGGACAGATACGCAGTATTTT.

The CDR3 region has the DNA TGCAGTGCTAGAGGACAGTTAATAATGAACACTGAAGCTTTCTTT. Protein: CSARGQLIMNTEAFF. This sequence joins TRBV20-1 and TRBJ1-1; a weak D match, TRBD1 (5 bases). This CDR3 has 15 residues. Trimming cost V 1 base and J 0 bases, with 12 bases left between them. Germline V gene lookup returns CDR1 DFQATT and CDR2 SNEGSKA (reference sequence).

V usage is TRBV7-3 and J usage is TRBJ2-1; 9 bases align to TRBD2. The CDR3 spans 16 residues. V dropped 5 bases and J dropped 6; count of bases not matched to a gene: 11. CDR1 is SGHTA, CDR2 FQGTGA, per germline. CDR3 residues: CASSLYSGSIVNEQFF. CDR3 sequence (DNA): TGTGCCAGCAGCCTCTATAGCGGGAGTATAGTCAATGAGCAGTTCTTC.

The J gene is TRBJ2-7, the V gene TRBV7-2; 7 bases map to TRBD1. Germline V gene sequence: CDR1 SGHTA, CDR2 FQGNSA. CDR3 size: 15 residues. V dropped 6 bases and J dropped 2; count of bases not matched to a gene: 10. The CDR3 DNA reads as TGTGCCAGCAGTCCAGGCCCCGACAGGGCCTACGAGCAGTACGTC. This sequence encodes CASSPGPDRAYEQYV.

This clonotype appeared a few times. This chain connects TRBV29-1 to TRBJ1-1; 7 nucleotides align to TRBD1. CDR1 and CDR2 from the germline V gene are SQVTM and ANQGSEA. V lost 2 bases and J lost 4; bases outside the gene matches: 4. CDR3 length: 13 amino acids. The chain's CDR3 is CSVESGGVTEAFF. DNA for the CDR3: TGCAGCGTTGAATCAGGGGGGGTCACTGAAGCTTTCTTT.

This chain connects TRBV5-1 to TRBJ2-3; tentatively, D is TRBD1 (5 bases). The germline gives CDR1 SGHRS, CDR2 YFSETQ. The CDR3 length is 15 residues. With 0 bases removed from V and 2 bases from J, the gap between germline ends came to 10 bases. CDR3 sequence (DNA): TGCGCCAGCAGCTTGGGACAGCCGGTCACAGATACGCAGTATTTT. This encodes CASSLGQPVTDTQYF.

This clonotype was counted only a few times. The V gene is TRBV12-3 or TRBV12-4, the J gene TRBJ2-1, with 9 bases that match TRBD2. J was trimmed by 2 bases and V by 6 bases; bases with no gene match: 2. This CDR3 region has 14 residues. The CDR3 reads CASSASGTYNEQFF. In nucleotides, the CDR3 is TGTGCCAGCAGCGCTAGCGGGACCTACAATGAGCAGTTCTTC.

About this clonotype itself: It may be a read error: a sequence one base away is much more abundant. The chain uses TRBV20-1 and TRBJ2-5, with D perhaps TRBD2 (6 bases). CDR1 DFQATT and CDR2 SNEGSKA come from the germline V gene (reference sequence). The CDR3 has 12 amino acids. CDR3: CSASGGQDTQYF. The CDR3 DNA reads TGCAGTGCTTCCGGAGGGCAAGATACCCAGTACTTC.

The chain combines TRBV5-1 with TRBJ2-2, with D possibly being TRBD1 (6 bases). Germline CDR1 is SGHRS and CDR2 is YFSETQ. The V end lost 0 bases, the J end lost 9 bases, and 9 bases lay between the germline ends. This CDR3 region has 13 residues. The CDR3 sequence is CASSLEGHRELFF. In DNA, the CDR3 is TGCGCCAGCAGCTTGGAGGGACACCGGGAGCTGTTTTTT. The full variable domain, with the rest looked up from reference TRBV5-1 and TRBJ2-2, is KAGVTQTPRYLIKTRGQQVTLSCSPISGHRSVSWYQQTPGQGLQFLFEYFSETQRNKGNFPGRFSGRQFSNSRSEMNVSTLELGDSALYLCASSLEGHRELFFGEGSRLTVL.

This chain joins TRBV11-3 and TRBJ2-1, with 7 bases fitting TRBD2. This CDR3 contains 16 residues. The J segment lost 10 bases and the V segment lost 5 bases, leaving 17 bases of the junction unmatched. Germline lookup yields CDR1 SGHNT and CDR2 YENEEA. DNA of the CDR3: TGTGCCAGCAGCATTAGTGGGAGGGTAGCGGCCTCCGAGCAGTTCTTC. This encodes CASSISGRVAASEQFF.

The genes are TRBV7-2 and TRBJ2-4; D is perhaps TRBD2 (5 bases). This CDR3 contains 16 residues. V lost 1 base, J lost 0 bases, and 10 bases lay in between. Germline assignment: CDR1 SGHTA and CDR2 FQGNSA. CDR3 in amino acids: CASSLGRGIAKNIQYF. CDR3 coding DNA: TGTGCCAGCAGCTTAGGACGGGGAATAGCCAAAAACATTCAGTACTTC. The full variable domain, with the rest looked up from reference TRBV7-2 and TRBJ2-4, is GAGVSQSPSNKVTEKGKDVELRCDPISGHTALYWYRQSLGQGLEFLIYFQGNSAPDKSGLPSDRFSAERTGGSVSTLTIQRTQQEDSAVYLCASSLGRGIAKNIQYFGAGTRLSVL.

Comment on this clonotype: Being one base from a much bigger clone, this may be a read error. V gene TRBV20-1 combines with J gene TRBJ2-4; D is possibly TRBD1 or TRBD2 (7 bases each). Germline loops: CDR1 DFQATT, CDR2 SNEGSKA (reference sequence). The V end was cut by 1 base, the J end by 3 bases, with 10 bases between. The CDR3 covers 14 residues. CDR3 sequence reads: CSARAGGGKNIQYF. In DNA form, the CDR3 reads TGCAGTGCTAGAGCAGGGGGGGGCAAAAACATTCAGTACTTC.

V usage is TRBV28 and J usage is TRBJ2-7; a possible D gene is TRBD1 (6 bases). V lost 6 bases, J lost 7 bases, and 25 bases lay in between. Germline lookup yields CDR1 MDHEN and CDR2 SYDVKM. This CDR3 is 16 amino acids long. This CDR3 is CASSTPQGAHEGEQYF. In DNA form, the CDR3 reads TGTGCCAGCAGCACCCCACAGGGTGCACACGAGGGAGAGCAGTACTTC.

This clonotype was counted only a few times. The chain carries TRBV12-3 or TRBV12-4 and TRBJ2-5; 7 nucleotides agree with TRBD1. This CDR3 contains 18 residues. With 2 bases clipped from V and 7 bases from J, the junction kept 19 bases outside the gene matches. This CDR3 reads CASSLMTGQETHRGTQYF. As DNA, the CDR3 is TGTGCCAGCAGTTTAATGACAGGACAGGAAACCCACCGGGGGACCCAGTACTTC.

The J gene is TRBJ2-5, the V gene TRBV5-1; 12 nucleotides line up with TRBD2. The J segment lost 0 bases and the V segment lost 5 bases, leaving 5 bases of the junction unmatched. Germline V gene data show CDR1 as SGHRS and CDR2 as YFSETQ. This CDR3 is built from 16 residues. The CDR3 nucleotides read TGCGCCAGCAGGATAGGGACTAGCGGGTACCAAGAGACCCAGTACTTC. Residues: CASRIGTSGYQETQYF.

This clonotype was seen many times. CDR3 loop: CASSDTFRANYEQYF. CDR3 nucleotide sequence: TGTGCCAGCAGCGATACTTTTAGGGCCAACTACGAGCAGTACTTC. The chain couples TRBV3-1 to TRBJ2-7; D is unresolved. The CDR3 totals 15 residues. V lost 5 bases to trimming and J lost 3 bases, with 17 bases between them. CDR1 and CDR2 from the germline V gene are LGHDT and YNNKEL (reference sequence).

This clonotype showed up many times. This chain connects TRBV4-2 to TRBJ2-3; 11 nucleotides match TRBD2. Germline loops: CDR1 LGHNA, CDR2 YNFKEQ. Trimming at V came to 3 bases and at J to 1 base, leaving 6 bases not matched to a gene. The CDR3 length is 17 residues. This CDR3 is CASSHPLAGEGTDTQYF. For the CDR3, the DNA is TGTGCCAGCAGCCACCCACTAGCGGGAGAGGGCACAGATACGCAGTATTTT.

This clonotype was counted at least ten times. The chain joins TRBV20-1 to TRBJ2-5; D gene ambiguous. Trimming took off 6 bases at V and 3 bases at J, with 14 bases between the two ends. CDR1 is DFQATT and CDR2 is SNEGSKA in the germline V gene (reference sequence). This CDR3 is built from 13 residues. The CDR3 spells CSATDGFKETQYF. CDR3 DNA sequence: TGCAGTGCCACGGACGGGTTTAAAGAGACCCAGTACTTC.

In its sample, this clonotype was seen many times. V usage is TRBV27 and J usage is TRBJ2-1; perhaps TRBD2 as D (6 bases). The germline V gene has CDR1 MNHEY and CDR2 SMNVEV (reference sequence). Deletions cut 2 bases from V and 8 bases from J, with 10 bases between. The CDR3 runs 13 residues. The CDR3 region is CASSLSGLDEQFF. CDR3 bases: TGTGCCAGCAGTTTAAGCGGGTTAGATGAGCAGTTCTTC.

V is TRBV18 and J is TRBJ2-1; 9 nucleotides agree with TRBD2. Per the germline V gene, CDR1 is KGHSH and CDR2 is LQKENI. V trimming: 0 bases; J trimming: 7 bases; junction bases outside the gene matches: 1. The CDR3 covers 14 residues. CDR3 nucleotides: TGTGCCAGCTCACCACCTAGCGGGGGTAATGAGCAGTTCTTC. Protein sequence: CASSPPSGGNEQFF.